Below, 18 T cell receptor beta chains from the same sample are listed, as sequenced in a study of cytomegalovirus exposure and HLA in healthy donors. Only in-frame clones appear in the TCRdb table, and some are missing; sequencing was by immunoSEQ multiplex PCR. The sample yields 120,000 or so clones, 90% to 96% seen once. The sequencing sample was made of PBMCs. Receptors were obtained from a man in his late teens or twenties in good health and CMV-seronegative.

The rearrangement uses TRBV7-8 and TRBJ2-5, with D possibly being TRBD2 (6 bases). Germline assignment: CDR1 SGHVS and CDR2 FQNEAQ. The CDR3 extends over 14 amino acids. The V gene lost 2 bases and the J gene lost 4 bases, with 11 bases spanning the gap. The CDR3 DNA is TGTGCCAGCAGCTTAAATACGGGAGTAGAGACCCAGTACTTC. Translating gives CASSLNTGVETQYF.

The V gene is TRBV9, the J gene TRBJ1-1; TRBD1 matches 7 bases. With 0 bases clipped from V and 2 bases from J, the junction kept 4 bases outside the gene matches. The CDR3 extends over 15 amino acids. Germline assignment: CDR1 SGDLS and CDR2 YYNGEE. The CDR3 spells CASSVGGTVNTEAFF. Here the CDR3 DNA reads TGTGCCAGCAGCGTAGGAGGGACAGTTAACACTGAAGCTTTCTTT.

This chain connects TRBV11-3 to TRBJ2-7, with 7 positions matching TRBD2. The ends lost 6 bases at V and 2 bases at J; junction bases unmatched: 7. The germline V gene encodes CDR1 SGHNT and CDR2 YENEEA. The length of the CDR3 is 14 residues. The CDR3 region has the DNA TGTGCCAGCAGGGGGAGGGCGGGAACCTACGAGCAGTACTTC. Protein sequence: CASRGRAGTYEQYF.

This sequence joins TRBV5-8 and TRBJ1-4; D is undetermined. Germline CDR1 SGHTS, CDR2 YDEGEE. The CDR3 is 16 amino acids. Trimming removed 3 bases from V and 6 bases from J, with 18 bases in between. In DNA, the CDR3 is TGTGCCAGCAGCTCTCCGCAAAAAAGCTTCGATGAAAAACTGTTTTTT. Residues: CASSSPQKSFDEKLFF.

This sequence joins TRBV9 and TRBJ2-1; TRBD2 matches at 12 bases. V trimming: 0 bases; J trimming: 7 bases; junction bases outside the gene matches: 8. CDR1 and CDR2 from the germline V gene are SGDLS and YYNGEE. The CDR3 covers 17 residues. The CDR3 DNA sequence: TGTGCCAGCAGCGTAGCTACGCCTAGCGGGAGGGAGAATGAGCAGTTCTTC. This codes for CASSVATPSGRENEQFF.

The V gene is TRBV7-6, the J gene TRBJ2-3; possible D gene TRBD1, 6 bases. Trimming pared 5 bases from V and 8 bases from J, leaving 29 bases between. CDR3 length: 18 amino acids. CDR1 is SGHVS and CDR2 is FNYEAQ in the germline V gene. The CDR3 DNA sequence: TGTGCCAGCAGCCAGACGGGCCACTCCTCCCTGGGGGCCGGTACGCAGTATTTT. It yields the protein CASSQTGHSSLGAGTQYF.

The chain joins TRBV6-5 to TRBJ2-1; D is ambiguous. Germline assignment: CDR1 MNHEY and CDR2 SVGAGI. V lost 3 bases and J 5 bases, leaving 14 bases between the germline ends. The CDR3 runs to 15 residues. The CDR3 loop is CASSYFSTRNNEQFF. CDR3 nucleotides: TGTGCCAGCAGTTATTTCTCGACTCGGAACAATGAGCAGTTCTTC.

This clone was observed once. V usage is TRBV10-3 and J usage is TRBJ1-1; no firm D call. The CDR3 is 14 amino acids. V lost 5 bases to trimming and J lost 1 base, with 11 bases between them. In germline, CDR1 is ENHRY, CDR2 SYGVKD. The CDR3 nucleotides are TGTGCCATCAGTCTCGGGGAGGGGAACACTGAAGCTTTCTTT. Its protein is CAISLGEGNTEAFF.

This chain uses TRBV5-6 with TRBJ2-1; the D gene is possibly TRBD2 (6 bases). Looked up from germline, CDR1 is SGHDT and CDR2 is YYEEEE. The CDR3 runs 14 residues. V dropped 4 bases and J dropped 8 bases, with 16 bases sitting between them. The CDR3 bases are TGTGCCAGCAGCCCCGGGAGAGGGTATCATGAGCAGTTCTTC. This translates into CASSPGRGYHEQFF. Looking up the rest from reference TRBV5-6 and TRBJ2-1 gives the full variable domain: DAGVTQSPTHLIKTRGQQVTLRCSPKSGHDTVSWYQQALGQGPQFIFQYYEEEERQRGNFPDRFSGHQFPNYSSELNVNALLLGDSALYLCASSPGRGYHEQFFGPGTRLTVL.

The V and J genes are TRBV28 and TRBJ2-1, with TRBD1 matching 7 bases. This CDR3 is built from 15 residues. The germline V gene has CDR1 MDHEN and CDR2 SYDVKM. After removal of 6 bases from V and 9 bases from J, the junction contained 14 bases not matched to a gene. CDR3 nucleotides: TGTGCCAGCAGGGACGGGACAGCCCTATGGGGTGAGCAGTTCTTC. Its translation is CASRDGTALWGEQFF.

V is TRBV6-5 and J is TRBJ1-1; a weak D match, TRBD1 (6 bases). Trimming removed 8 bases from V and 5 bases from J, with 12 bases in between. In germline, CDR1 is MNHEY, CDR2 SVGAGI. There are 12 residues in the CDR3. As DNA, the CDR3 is TGTGCCAGCTTAAGGGGGGGGACTGAAGCTTTCTTT. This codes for CASLRGGTEAFF.

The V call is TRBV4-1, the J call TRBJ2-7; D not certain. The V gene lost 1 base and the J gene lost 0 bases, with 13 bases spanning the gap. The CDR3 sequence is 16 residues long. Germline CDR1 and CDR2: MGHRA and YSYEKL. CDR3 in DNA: TGCGCCAGCAGCCAAGGCCTGGTAATAGACTCCTACGAGCAGTACTTC. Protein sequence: CASSQGLVIDSYEQYF.

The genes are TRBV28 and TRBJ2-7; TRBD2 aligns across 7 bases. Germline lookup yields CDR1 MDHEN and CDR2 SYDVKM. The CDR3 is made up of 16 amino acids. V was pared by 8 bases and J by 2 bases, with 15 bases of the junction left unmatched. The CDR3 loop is CASEAGYRGRTYEQYF. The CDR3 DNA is TGTGCCAGCGAGGCGGGTTATCGCGGGAGAACCTACGAGCAGTACTTC.

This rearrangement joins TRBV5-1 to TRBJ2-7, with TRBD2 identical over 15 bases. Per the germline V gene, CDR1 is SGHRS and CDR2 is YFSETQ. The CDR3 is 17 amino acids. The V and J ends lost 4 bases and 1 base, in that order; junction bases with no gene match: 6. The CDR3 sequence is CASSPGLAGGISYEQYF. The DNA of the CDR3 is TGCGCCAGCAGCCCGGGACTAGCGGGAGGAATTTCCTACGAGCAGTACTTC.

CDR3 amino acids: CASSTHIYEQYF. CDR3 DNA: TGTGCCAGCAGTACACATATCTACGAGCAGTACTTC. The V call is TRBV7-9, the J call TRBJ2-7, with unresolved D. CDR3 length equals 12 residues. V was shortened by 6 bases and J by 3 bases, with 9 bases between the two germline ends. Germline V lookup: CDR1 SEHNR, CDR2 FQNEAQ (reference sequence).

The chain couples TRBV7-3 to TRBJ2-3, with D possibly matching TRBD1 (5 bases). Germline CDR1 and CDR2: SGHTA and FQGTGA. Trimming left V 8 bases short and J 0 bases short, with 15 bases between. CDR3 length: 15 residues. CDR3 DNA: TGTGCCAGCTGTGCGTCAGGGTCGAGCACAGATACGCAGTATTTT. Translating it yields CASCASGSSTDTQYF.

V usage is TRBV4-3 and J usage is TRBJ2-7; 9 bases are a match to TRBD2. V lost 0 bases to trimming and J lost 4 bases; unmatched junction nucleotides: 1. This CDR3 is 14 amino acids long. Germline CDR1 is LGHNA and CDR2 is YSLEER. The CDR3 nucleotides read TGCGCCAGCAGCCAAGATAGCGGGAGTTACGAGCAGTACTTC. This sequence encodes CASSQDSGSYEQYF.

For the CDR3, the DNA is TGTGCCAGCAGTTACTCGGGCAGGGGGTACGGAAACACCATATATTTT. This sequence encodes CASSYSGRGYGNTIYF. The chain joins TRBV6-5 to TRBJ1-3, with 7 nucleotides matching TRBD1. Germline-derived CDR1 and CDR2 are MNHEY and SVGAGI. CDR3 length equals 16 residues. The J segment lost 4 bases and the V segment lost 0 bases, leaving 6 bases of the junction unmatched.